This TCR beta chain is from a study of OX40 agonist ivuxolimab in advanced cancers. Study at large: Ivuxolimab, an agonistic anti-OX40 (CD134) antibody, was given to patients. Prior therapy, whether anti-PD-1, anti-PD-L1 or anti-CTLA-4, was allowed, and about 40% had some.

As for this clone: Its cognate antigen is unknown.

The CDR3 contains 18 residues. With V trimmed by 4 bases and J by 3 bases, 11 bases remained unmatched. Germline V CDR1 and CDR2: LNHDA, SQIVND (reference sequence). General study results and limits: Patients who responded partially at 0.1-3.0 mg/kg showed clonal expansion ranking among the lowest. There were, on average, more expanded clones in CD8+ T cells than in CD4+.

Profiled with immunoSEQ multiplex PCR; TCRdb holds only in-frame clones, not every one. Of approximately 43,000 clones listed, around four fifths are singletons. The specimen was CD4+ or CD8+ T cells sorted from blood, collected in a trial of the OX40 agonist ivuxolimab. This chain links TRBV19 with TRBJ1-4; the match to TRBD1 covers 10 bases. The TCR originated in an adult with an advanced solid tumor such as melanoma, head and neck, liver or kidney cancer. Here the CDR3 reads CASSSPRQGARANEKLFF. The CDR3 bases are TGTGCCAGTAGTAGCCCCCGACAGGGGGCGCGAGCTAATGAAAAACTGTTTTTT.